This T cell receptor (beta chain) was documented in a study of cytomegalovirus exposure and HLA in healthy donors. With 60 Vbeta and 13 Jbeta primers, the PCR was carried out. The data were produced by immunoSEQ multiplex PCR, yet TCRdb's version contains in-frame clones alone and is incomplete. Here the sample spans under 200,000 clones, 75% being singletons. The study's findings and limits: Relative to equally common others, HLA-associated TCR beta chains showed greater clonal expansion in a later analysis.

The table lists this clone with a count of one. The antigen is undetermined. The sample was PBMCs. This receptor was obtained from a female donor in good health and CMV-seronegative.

The DNA for the CDR3 is TGCGCCAGCAGCGGCGGACAGTCCTACGAGCAGTACTTC. Amino acids: CASSGGQSYEQYF. The chain carries TRBV5-1 and TRBJ2-7; TRBD1 is a possible D gene (6 bases). The length of the CDR3 is 13 residues. Trimming cost V 4 bases and J 1 base, with 9 bases left between them. CDR1 is SGHRS, CDR2 YFSETQ, per germline. The full variable domain, rest sourced from reference TRBV5-1 and TRBJ2-7, is KAGVTQTPRYLIKTRGQQVTLSCSPISGHRSVSWYQQTPGQGLQFLFEYFSETQRNKGNFPGRFSGRQFSNSRSEMNVSTLELGDSALYLCASSGGQSYEQYFGPGTRLTVT.